Listed here are 6 T cell receptor beta chains from one sample, sequenced in a study of cytomegalovirus exposure and HLA in healthy donors. Only in-frame clones appear in the TCRdb table, and some are missing; sequencing was by immunoSEQ multiplex PCR. Counted here are around 300,000 clones, roughly 86% occurring once; the ten biggest clones make up about 0.96%. The specimen sequenced was PBMCs. The receptors shown here come from a man aged 25-45 years in good health and CMV-seronegative.

V gene TRBV19 combines with J gene TRBJ1-2; TRBD1 is a possible D gene (5 bases). Between the trimmed V and J ends, which lost 7 bases and 2 bases, there was a span of 11 bases. The CDR3 is 13 amino acids. Germline loops: CDR1 LNHDA, CDR2 SQIVND (reference sequence). The CDR3 region has the DNA TGTGCCAGTACCGATCCAGGGAACTATGGCTACACCTTC. It encodes CASTDPGNYGYTF.

Only one count was recorded for this clone. The chain has TRBV30 and TRBJ2-3, with 10 bases lining up with TRBD2. The CDR3 has 17 residues. V lost 5 bases, J lost 1 base, and 12 bases stayed unmatched. Germline values: CDR1 GTSNPN, CDR2 SVGIG (reference sequence). In DNA, the CDR3 is TGTGCCTGGGGCCCGGGACTAGCGACCTTCGGCACAGATACGCAGTATTTT. It is translated as CAWGPGLATFGTDTQYF.

The V call is TRBV19, the J call TRBJ1-1; no clear D. CDR1 LNHDA and CDR2 SQIVND come from the germline V gene (reference sequence). Trimming removed 6 bases from V and 1 base from J, with 12 bases in between. The CDR3 consists of 14 residues. CDR3 region: CASRESGWNTEAFF. CDR3 in DNA: TGTGCCAGTAGAGAGTCAGGTTGGAACACTGAAGCTTTCTTT.

The chain is built from TRBV10-1 and TRBJ1-1, with a possible D match to TRBD1 (5 bases). Looked up from germline, CDR1 is WNHNN and CDR2 is SYGVQD (reference sequence). The V and J ends lost 3 bases and 4 bases respectively, with 15 bases between them. The CDR3 has 15 amino acids. The CDR3 DNA is TGCGCCAGCAGTGAATCCCAGGGATGGGGCACTGAAGCTTTCTTT. Encoded protein: CASSESQGWGTEAFF.

The chain is built from TRBV6-5 and TRBJ2-1, with D possibly being TRBD1 (6 bases). The CDR3 sequence is 15 residues long. Germline V CDR1 and CDR2: MNHEY, SVGAGI. Trimming took off 8 bases at V and 3 bases at J, with 17 bases between the two ends. In nucleotides, the CDR3 is TGTGCCAGCCGACCCAGTACAGGGATCTACAATGAGCAGTTCTTC. Translation gives CASRPSTGIYNEQFF.

This chain connects TRBV9 to TRBJ2-1, with 8 bases identical to TRBD1. This CDR3 has 15 residues. The germline CDR1 and CDR2 sequences are SGDLS and YYNGEE. J was trimmed by 4 bases and V by 0 bases; bases with no gene match: 3. The DNA of the CDR3 is TGTGCCAGCAGCGTAGTGACAGGGGCATACAATGAGCAGTTCTTC. It codes for CASSVVTGAYNEQFF.